This T cell receptor beta chain emerged from a study of OX40 agonist ivuxolimab in advanced cancers. Background on the study: Patient treatment consisted of intravenous ivuxolimab administration every 2 weeks at 0.01 to 10 mg/kg. Study findings and constraints: Low clonal expansion, among the lowest seen, marked partial responders at 0.1-3.0 mg/kg.

The cohort excluded patients with autoimmune disease history or systemic immunosuppression. Some clones are missing from TCRdb's copy, which holds only in-frame ones; the method was immunoSEQ multiplex PCR. The sample shows tens of thousands of clones, roughly 84% of them seen only once. To note about this clone: Antigen unknown.

The CDR3 has 14 amino acids. The germline V gene has CDR1 LNHDA and CDR2 SQIVND (reference sequence). V shed 5 bases and J shed 0 bases, with 8 bases lying between them. This specimen consisted of CD4+ or CD8+ T cells sorted from blood, obtained in a trial of the OX40 agonist ivuxolimab. This chain connects TRBV19 to TRBJ1-5; tentative D call: TRBD1 (6 bases). The receptor was isolated from an adult with an advanced solid tumor such as melanoma, head and neck, liver or kidney cancer. The CDR3 sequence: CASSGQYSNQPQHF. The DNA of the CDR3 is TGTGCCAGTAGTGGACAGTATAGCAATCAGCCCCAGCATTTT.